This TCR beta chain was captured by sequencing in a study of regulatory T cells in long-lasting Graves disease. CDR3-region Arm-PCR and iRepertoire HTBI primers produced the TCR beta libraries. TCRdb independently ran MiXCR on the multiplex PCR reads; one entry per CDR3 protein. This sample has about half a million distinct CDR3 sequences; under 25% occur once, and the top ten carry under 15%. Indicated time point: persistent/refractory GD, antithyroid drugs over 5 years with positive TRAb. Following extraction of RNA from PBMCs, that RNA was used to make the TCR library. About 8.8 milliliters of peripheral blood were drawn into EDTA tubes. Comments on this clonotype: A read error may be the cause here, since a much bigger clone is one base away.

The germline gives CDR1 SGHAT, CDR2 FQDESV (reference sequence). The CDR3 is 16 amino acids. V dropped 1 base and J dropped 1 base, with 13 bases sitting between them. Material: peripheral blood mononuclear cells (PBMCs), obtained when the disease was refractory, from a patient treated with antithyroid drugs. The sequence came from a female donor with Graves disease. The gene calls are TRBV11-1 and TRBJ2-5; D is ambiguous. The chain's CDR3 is CASSLGTVVSQETQYF. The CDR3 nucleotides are TGTGCCAGCAGCTTAGGAACAGTGGTGAGCCAAGAGACCCAGTACTTC.